This T cell receptor beta chain was sequenced in a study of CD8 T cells in Susac syndrome. Reverse transcription used about 0.45 to 1 ug RNA and random hexamers. Via MiXCR, TCRdb re-called the immunoSEQ multiplex PCR reads, giving one row per CDR3 protein. The sample holds around 270,000 distinct CDR3 sequences, around 89% seen once. Germline lookup yields CDR1 MDHEN and CDR2 SYDVKM. CDR3 length: 15 amino acids. After removal of 5 bases from V and 5 bases from J, the junction contained 10 bases not matched to a gene. The multiple sclerosis control group consisted of treatment-naive patients whose relapsing-remitting disease, which was either stable or active, fulfilled revised McDonald criteria.

Sequenced: CD8+ T cells from PBMCs. The clonotype originates from a human donor with multiple sclerosis. This rearrangement joins TRBV28 to TRBJ2-7; the match to TRBD1 covers 9 bases. For the CDR3, the DNA is TGTGCCAGCAGTCGATTGGGGGACAGGGCGGACGAGCAGTACTTC. It yields the protein CASSRLGDRADEQYF.